Below, 16 T cell receptor beta chains from the same sample are listed, as sequenced in a study of early T cells in non-severe SARS-CoV-2 infection. From the 5' RACE reads, TCRdb called clonotypes with MiXCR, one entry per CDR3 protein. The table shows 80,000 to 95,000 distinct CDR3 sequences, with roughly 15% occurring only once. Source material: whole blood. All receptors derive from an adult who was a healthcare worker with PCR-confirmed SARS-CoV-2 infection or an uninfected control (not recorded which).

The chain joins TRBV29-1 to TRBJ2-5; D not certain. Deletions cut 3 bases from V and 8 bases from J, with 19 bases between. The CDR3 length is 14 residues. Per the germline V gene, CDR1 is SQVTM and CDR2 is ANQGSEA. The CDR3 protein is CSVEAPDRTSTQYF. The CDR3 DNA is TGCAGCGTTGAGGCACCCGACCGAACAAGTACCCAGTACTTC.

The chain has TRBV3-1 and TRBJ1-2, with a weak D call TRBD1 (5 bases). Germline lookup yields CDR1 LGHDT and CDR2 YNNKEL (reference sequence). The CDR3 runs to 14 residues. Trimming shortened V by 6 bases and J by 4 bases, and 15 bases separated the two germline ends. The CDR3 nucleotides read TGTGCCAGCAGTCGCAACCAGGGTACCTATGGCTACACCTTC. Its translation is CASSRNQGTYGYTF. Full variable domain (outside the CDR3, taken from reference TRBV3-1 and TRBJ1-2): DTAVSQTPKYLVTQMGNDKSIKCEQNLGHDTMYWYKQDSKKFLKIMFSYNNKELIINETVPNRFSPKSPDKAHLNLHINSLELGDSAVYFCASSRNQGTYGYTFGSGTRLTVV.

The chain is built from TRBV20-1 and TRBJ1-1; no clear D. Looked up from germline, CDR1 is DFQATT and CDR2 is SNEGSKA (reference sequence). V gave up 5 bases and J gave up 1 base, with 14 bases separating them. The CDR3 covers 14 residues. This chain's CDR3 is CSASLGSQNTEAFF. CDR3 bases: TGCAGTGCTTCTCTGGGAAGTCAGAACACTGAAGCTTTCTTT.

This clonotype was found many times. The chain couples TRBV7-8 to TRBJ2-7, with D possibly matching TRBD1 (5 bases). V lost 5 bases and J 6 bases, leaving 11 bases between the germline ends. The length of the CDR3 is 12 residues. Germline assignment: CDR1 SGHVS and CDR2 FQNEAQ. CDR3 protein: CASSEQRGEQYV. Written as DNA, the CDR3 is TGTGCCAGCAGCGAACAAAGGGGCGAGCAGTACGTC.

This sequence joins TRBV5-4 and TRBJ2-2, with D tentatively TRBD1 (5 bases). Germline values: CDR1 SGHNT, CDR2 YYREEE (reference sequence). The CDR3 runs 14 residues. V was shortened by 4 bases and J by 1 base, with 8 bases between the two germline ends. This CDR3 reads CASSHGQNTGELFF. In DNA, the CDR3 is TGTGCCAGCAGCCACGGACAGAACACCGGGGAGCTGTTTTTT.

This sequence joins TRBV30 and TRBJ2-3; 8 bases are shared with TRBD2. CDR3 length: 14 amino acids. Germline-derived CDR1 and CDR2 are GTSNPN and SVGIG (reference sequence). V was pared by 3 bases and J by 6 bases, with 8 bases of the junction left unmatched. CDR3 in DNA: TGTGCCTGGAGCCCTACCGGGGGGGCGGATACGCAGTATTTT. Protein product: CAWSPTGGADTQYF.

There are many counts of this clonotype. The CDR3: CASGPTITSGGDNEQFF. Here the CDR3 DNA reads TGTGCTAGTGGTCCGACGATTACTAGCGGGGGGGACAATGAGCAGTTCTTC. The chain combines TRBV12-5 with TRBJ2-1; 13 bases fit TRBD2. Germline CDR1 is LGHNT and CDR2 is FRNRAP. The trim removed 5 bases at V and 5 bases at J, leaving 9 bases unmatched. This CDR3 is built from 17 residues.

The chain combines TRBV12-3 or TRBV12-4 with TRBJ1-4; unclear D gene. The length of the CDR3 is 14 residues. Trimming pared 6 bases from V and 7 bases from J, leaving 15 bases between. CDR3 coding DNA: TGTGCCAGCAGCCCGAGGAGGAGAGCTGAAAAACTGTTTTTT. It codes for CASSPRRRAEKLFF.

This clonotype was recorded at least ten times. The J gene is TRBJ1-1, the V gene TRBV12-3 or TRBV12-4; no clear D. The CDR3 sequence is 12 residues long. Between the trimmed V and J ends, which lost 6 bases and 0 bases, there was a span of 5 bases. The DNA for the CDR3 is TGTGCCAGCAGCCGGGTGAACACTGAAGCTTTCTTT. Translation gives CASSRVNTEAFF.

The chain joins TRBV7-8 to TRBJ2-2; 9 positions agree with TRBD1. Germline CDR1 SGHVS, CDR2 FQNEAQ. Trimming took 5 bases from V and 4 from J; bases not matched to a gene: 5. The CDR3 is 15 amino acids. CDR3 sequence (DNA): TGTGCCAGCAGCCTCCGGGACAGGGCCACCGGGGAGCTGTTTTTT. This translates into CASSLRDRATGELFF.

This clonotype has only a few counts. In nucleotides, the CDR3 is TGTGCCAGCAGCCTGAGCCGGGACATCGTCAATGAGCAGTTCTTC. Encoded protein: CASSLSRDIVNEQFF. The chain carries TRBV5-5 and TRBJ2-1; D might be TRBD1 (6 bases). Deletions cut 4 bases from V and 6 bases from J, with 17 bases between. Germline V lookup: CDR1 SGHKS, CDR2 YYEKEE (reference sequence). The CDR3 is 15 amino acids.

The chain couples TRBV4-1 to TRBJ2-2; D is tentatively TRBD1 or TRBD2 (7 bases each). Germline CDR1 and CDR2: MGHRA and YSYEKL. This CDR3 has 16 amino acids. With 1 base removed from V and 4 bases from J, the gap between germline ends came to 13 bases. Here the CDR3 DNA reads TGCGCCAGCAGCCAAGTTGGGAGGGGGCCCACCGGGGAGCTGTTTTTT. Its translation is CASSQVGRGPTGELFF.

In DNA form, the CDR3 reads TGTGCCAGCAGCTCCTTGCCGGGGGGGCGGAGTGAGCAGTTCTTC. Its translation is CASSSLPGGRSEQFF. The chain links TRBV11-2 to TRBJ2-1, with TRBD2 matching over 8 bases. This CDR3 has 15 amino acids. Germline assignment: CDR1 SGHAT and CDR2 FQNNGV. The trim removed 4 bases at V and 9 bases at J, leaving 11 bases unmatched. The whole variable domain, filled in from reference TRBV11-2 and TRBJ2-1, reads EAGVAQSPRYKIIEKRQSVAFWCNPISGHATLYWYQQILGQGPKLLIQFQNNGVVDDSQLPKDRFSAERLKGVDSTLKIQPAKLEDSAVYLCASSSLPGGRSEQFFGPGTRLTVL.

V and J are TRBV5-3 and TRBJ1-5; 8 positions match TRBD1. TRBV5-3 is labeled an ORF, and its function is uncertain. The CDR3 loop spans 15 amino acids. Trimming took 3 bases from V and 2 from J; bases not matched to a gene: 4. The CDR3: CARSSGGLGNQPQHF. In DNA form, the CDR3 reads TGTGCCAGAAGCTCAGGGGGCCTGGGCAATCAGCCCCAGCATTTT.

There are a few counts of this clonotype. The V call is TRBV20-1, the J call TRBJ2-5; D uncertain. Deletions cut 3 bases from V and 7 bases from J, with 9 bases between. Germline V CDR1 and CDR2: DFQATT, SNEGSKA (reference sequence). CDR3 length: 11 amino acids. The CDR3: CSARVPGTQYF. The DNA of the CDR3 is TGCAGTGCTAGGGTCCCCGGGACCCAGTACTTC.

This clonotype has a count of ten or more. The chain carries TRBV4-1 and TRBJ1-3, with 7 bases lining up with TRBD1. Germline V gene lookup returns CDR1 MGHRA and CDR2 YSYEKL. This CDR3 comprises 15 residues. V shed 5 bases and J 4 bases; nucleotides not matched to a gene: 8. CDR3 coding DNA: TGCGCCAGCAGCGAGGGACAGTACTTCGGAAACACCATATATTTT. Amino acid sequence: CASSEGQYFGNTIYF.